This T cell receptor beta chain emerged from a study of Ad26.COV2.S vaccination and SARS-CoV-2 variants. This CDR3 comprises 14 residues. V lost 8 bases, J lost 1 base, and 9 bases lay in between. From germline, CDR1 is MNHEY and CDR2 SVGAGI. TCRdb's copy holds only in-frame clones and misses some; the assay was immunoSEQ multiplex PCR. The top ten clones hold nearly 1.5% of a sample with hundreds of thousands of clones, around 92% of them seen once. Sample treatment: approximately 18 received Ad26.COV2.S at low or high dose, single or two shots; roughly five received placebo; per-sample allocation not given. After the first vaccine or placebo injection, samples were drawn on day 63.

The sequence came from a person between 18 and 65 years old who received the Ad26.COV2.S COVID-19 vaccine or a placebo. Material: peripheral blood, obtained in a trial of Ad26.COV2.S vaccine versus placebo. The gene calls are TRBV6-5 and TRBJ1-6; D call uncertain. In DNA form, the CDR3 reads TGTGCCAGCCTTAGGGAGTCCTATAATTCACCCCTCCACTTT. Amino acids: CASLRESYNSPLHF.